This record covers a single T cell receptor beta chain. This clonotype was counted many times. Its antigen has not been determined. Within one base of it there is no much larger clone, and no base qualities were kept. In this study, sorted CD4+ and CD8+ T cells from the blood of healthy subjects and of severe aplastic anemia patients had their TCR repertoires deep-sequenced. Ficoll-Paque density gradient centrifugation was used to isolate peripheral blood mononuclear cells. Before DNA extraction, CD4+ and CD8+ T cells were sorted by FACS or by magnetic beads. The V end loses 2 bases and the J end loses 5 bases, and a stretch of 19 bases separates them. Its CDR3 holds 18 amino acids, cysteine through phenylalanine. Only the CDR3 DNA stays, 54 bases, in frame from base 1. Via the germline V gene, CDR1 is MNHNS and CDR2 SASEGT. Profiling of TCR beta VDJ combinations and CDR3 sequences used genomic DNA as the template. TCR repertoire sequencing was run on an Illumina HiSeq 2000. The authors' analysis ran thus. TRBV/TRBJ rearrangement plots, CDR3 size and DJ length profiles, and Simpson's diversity index were used to assess repertoires. The most abundant DNA sequence in the deep sequencing data was taken as the immunodominant clone. CDR3 amino acid sequences were checked for sharing between subjects and were compared against published repertoires and the VDJdb database. TCRdb trimmed public reads at Q25 via fastp, called clones via MiXCR and kept in-frame beta chains. Entries that share a CDR3 protein sequence are merged under the most common genes and DNA. TCRdb, rather than the study authors, made the V and J calls. The sample table contains over 100,000 distinct CDR3 sequences; only one count was recorded for less than 45% of them. Jointly, the top ten make up more than 7% of the sample.

The entry originates in a study of CD8+CD57+ T cells in acquired aplastic anemia (dated by TCRdb to the late 2010s). Describing the broader study: A mean of approximately 3 ug of DNA, ranging from roughly 0.19 to 27.4 ug, was extracted from sorted CD4+ and CD8+ cells. Mean read counts for healthy donor samples were about 10.8 million for CD4+ cells and 11 million to 14 million for CD8+ cells.

General conclusions and limits of the study: Patients and healthy controls showed no significant difference in CD8+ Simpson's diversity (P=0.060). Although 25 to 30 CD8+ CDR3 sequences were shared by patients and controls, these sequences appeared highly expressed in patients and within the immunodominant clones of patients.

The receptor's source is a human donor in good health, serving as a control. Source material: sorted CD4+, CD8+, or CD8+CD57+ T cells (not recorded which) from PBMCs. The receptor chain draws on TRBV6-1 and TRBJ1-6, with the D gene not clear enough to name. At the DNA level, the sequence is TGTGCCAGCAGTGAAAATTTGCGTAAATACCAAAATAATTCACCCCTCCACTTT. Translated, it reads CASSENLRKYQNNSPLHF.